This T cell receptor (beta chain) was sequenced during a study of T cells after yellow fever vaccination. Study context: Where fractions had low cell numbers, libraries were prepared from them with the SMART-Seq v4 Ultra Low Input RNA kit. Study-wide results and caveats: Most primary-vaccination clones recurred post-booster (roughly 97% CD4, about 87% CD8). Abundant clonotypes (contaminants from the bulk population) could be present in FACS-sorted repertoires.

Germline V gene data show CDR1 as MNHNS and CDR2 as SASEGT. This CDR3 comprises 15 residues. V lost 1 base and J 2 bases, leaving 11 bases between the germline ends. This clonotype was seen at least ten times. Antigen unknown. Making TCR cDNA involved 5'RACE template switching, which added UMIs and a universal primer site. TCRdb redid the calling of the 5' RACE reads with MiXCR, one entry per CDR3 protein. Here the sample spans about 110,000 distinct CDR3 sequences, 8.4% being singletons. The sample here was CD8+ T cells sorted from PBMCs, taken 45 days after the yellow fever booster vaccination. The gene calls are TRBV6-1 and TRBJ1-1, with D tentatively TRBD1 (5 bases). This TCR was sampled from a man aged 25 to 40 who received the YFV17D yellow fever vaccine. In DNA form, the CDR3 reads TGTGCCAGCAGTGAAGAGGGGTATGGAAACACTGAAGCTTTCTTT. It translates to CASSEEGYGNTEAFF.